These 26 T cell receptor beta chains share one sample of origin, sequenced in a study of cytomegalovirus exposure and HLA in healthy donors (dated by TCRdb to the late 2010s). Library prep was done by the immunoSEQ multiplex PCR assay. A mixture of 60 forward primers for TCR Vbeta segments and 13 reverse primers for TCR Jbeta segments was used in the multiplex PCR. What TCRdb holds here is the immuneACCESS table cut down to in-frame rearrangements. Part of the clones is not present; checked against another copy, under half of the missing clones reflect an unresolved V gene, and the others are unexplained. The sample table lists approximately 120,000 clones, about four fifths of them with a count of one. The ten largest clones take up 3% to 4.5% of the sample. The sequencing sample was made of PBMCs. These receptors came from a man in his forties in good health and CMV-seronegative.

This clone has a single count. The rearrangement links TRBV4-3 to TRBJ2-3; weak D call: TRBD2 (5 bases). CDR1 and CDR2 from the germline V gene are LGHNA and YSLEER. The V end was cut by 0 bases, the J end by 6 bases, with 25 bases between. This CDR3 comprises 19 residues. The CDR3 bases are TGCGCCAGCAGCCAAGATCGAATCTCTGGTCAGCGGCGGTGGGATACGCAGTATTTT. It translates to CASSQDRISGQRRWDTQYF.

The chain has TRBV21-1 and TRBJ1-4. TRBV21-1 is described as a pseudogene. There are 18 residues in the CDR3. The CDR3 coding sequence is TGTGCCAGCAGCAAAGGGTCAGAGATAAGTGTTAGCGGTGAAAAACTGTTTTTT. This sequence encodes CASSKGSEISVSGEKLFF.

The chain uses TRBV28 and TRBJ1-1; perhaps TRBD1 as D (6 bases). The CDR3 extends over 14 amino acids. Trimming removed 5 bases from V and 4 bases from J, with 14 bases in between. The germline gives CDR1 MDHEN, CDR2 SYDVKM. The CDR3 loop reads CASSAYREGTEAFF. In nucleotides, the CDR3 is TGTGCCAGCAGTGCTTACAGGGAGGGCACTGAAGCTTTCTTT.

The chain links TRBV28 to TRBJ2-5; 8 nucleotides agree with TRBD1. The CDR3 consists of 16 residues. Looked up from germline, CDR1 is MDHEN and CDR2 is SYDVKM. The junction had 9 bases not matched to a gene; V was cut back by 6 bases and J by 0 bases. CDR3 nucleotide sequence: TGTGCCAGCAGCACCGACAGGGGAGAAAACCAAGAGACCCAGTACTTC. Residues: CASSTDRGENQETQYF.

The genes are TRBV7-2 and TRBJ2-1, with 10 bases that match TRBD2. The CDR3 length is 15 residues. With 5 bases clipped from V and 7 bases from J, the junction kept 8 bases outside the gene matches. In germline, CDR1 is SGHTA, CDR2 FQGNSA. The CDR3 region is CASSPQRGGGNEQFF. In DNA form, the CDR3 reads TGTGCCAGCAGCCCACAGCGGGGGGGCGGGAATGAGCAGTTCTTC. The entire variable domain, with the rest obtained from reference TRBV7-2 and TRBJ2-1, is as follows: GAGVSQSPSNKVTEKGKDVELRCDPISGHTALYWYRQSLGQGLEFLIYFQGNSAPDKSGLPSDRFSAERTGGSVSTLTIQRTQQEDSAVYLCASSPQRGGGNEQFFGPGTRLTVL.

This chain uses TRBV2 with TRBJ1-2, with D unresolved. This CDR3 region has 11 residues. Trimming cost V 3 bases and J 5 bases, with 4 bases left between them. Looked up from germline, CDR1 is SNHLY and CDR2 is FYNNEI. The CDR3 sequence: CASSDGYGYTF. CDR3 in DNA: TGTGCCAGCAGTGACGGTTATGGCTACACCTTC.

The genes are TRBV2 and TRBJ2-5; 7 nucleotides align to TRBD2. Germline values: CDR1 SNHLY, CDR2 FYNNEI. The CDR3 spans 15 residues. The junction had 10 bases not matched to a gene; V was cut back by 8 bases and J by 1 base. The CDR3 protein is CASGPRRGSQETQYF. The CDR3, as DNA: TGTGCCAGCGGACCGCGGCGGGGGTCCCAAGAGACCCAGTACTTC. The full variable domain, completed using reference TRBV2 and TRBJ2-5, is EPEVTQTPSHQVTQMGQEVILRCVPISNHLYFYWYRQILGQKVEFLVSFYNNEISEKSEIFDDQFSVERPDGSNFTLKIRSTKLEDSAMYFCASGPRRGSQETQYFGPGTRLLVL.

The V gene is TRBV19, the J gene TRBJ2-5; 10 nucleotides line up with TRBD1. The ends lost 7 bases at V and 3 bases at J; junction bases unmatched: 5. The CDR3 length is 14 residues. The germline CDR1 and CDR2 sequences are LNHDA and SQIVND (reference sequence). The CDR3 reads CASNPTGGEETQYF. The CDR3 DNA follows: TGTGCCAGTAATCCGACAGGGGGCGAAGAGACCCAGTACTTC.

The rearrangement joins TRBV6-1 to TRBJ2-5, with D perhaps TRBD1 (6 bases). The CDR3 runs 14 residues. The germline V gene encodes CDR1 MNHNS and CDR2 SASEGT. Trimming cost V 2 bases and J 5 bases, with 12 bases left between them. The CDR3 bases are TGTGCCAGCAGTGAAATTGGGGGCCCTGAGACCCAGTACTTC. Its translation is CASSEIGGPETQYF.

This chain uses TRBV19 with TRBJ1-2; D is uncertain. The CDR3 has 16 residues. Between the trimmed V and J ends, which lost 5 bases and 8 bases, there was a span of 24 bases. Germline CDR1 reads LNHDA; CDR2 reads SQIVND (reference sequence). The CDR3 DNA follows: TGTGCCAGTAGTGCCCCATTCTCCCGGGGTGAGGGCGGCTACACCTTC. Encoded protein: CASSAPFSRGEGGYTF.

In DNA, the CDR3 is TGTGCCAGTAGTGTAGGGACAGGGGTGGGCAATGAGCAGTTCTTC. Its protein product is CASSVGTGVGNEQFF. The J gene is TRBJ2-1, the V gene TRBV19; the match to TRBD1 covers 10 bases. The J segment lost 6 bases and the V segment lost 5 bases, leaving 7 bases of the junction unmatched. This CDR3 has 15 residues. The germline V gene encodes CDR1 LNHDA and CDR2 SQIVND (reference sequence).

V is TRBV2 and J is TRBJ1-5, with 9 bases identical to TRBD1. CDR3 length: 13 amino acids. CDR1 SNHLY and CDR2 FYNNEI come from the germline V gene. The V segment lost 7 bases and the J segment 6 bases; nucleotides outside the gene matches: 4. CDR3 in amino acids: CASIRDRAQPQHF. For the CDR3, the DNA is TGTGCCAGCATCAGGGACAGGGCTCAGCCCCAGCATTTT.

The chain is built from TRBV9 and TRBJ2-1, with 11 bases that match TRBD2. The ends lost 0 bases at V and 7 bases at J; junction bases unmatched: 3. Germline loops: CDR1 SGDLS, CDR2 YYNGEE. The CDR3 sequence is 15 residues long. The CDR3 spells CASSVGTSGGNEQFF. CDR3 in DNA: TGTGCCAGCAGCGTAGGAACTAGCGGGGGTAATGAGCAGTTCTTC.

Note on this clone: Other DNA sequences in this specimen translate into the identical CDR3. V usage is TRBV9 and J usage is TRBJ1-5; D call uncertain. V was clipped by 0 bases and J by 2 bases, with 6 bases between them. Germline assignment: CDR1 SGDLS and CDR2 YYNGEE. The CDR3 runs to 14 residues. As DNA, the CDR3 is TGTGCCAGCAGCGTAGAGGGAGGCAATCAGCCCCAGCATTTT. Amino acid sequence: CASSVEGGNQPQHF.

This chain joins TRBV5-5 and TRBJ2-7, with D maybe TRBD1 (5 bases). V gave up 2 bases and J gave up 2 bases, with 14 bases separating them. This CDR3 region has 15 residues. Germline V CDR1 and CDR2: SGHKS, YYEKEE (reference sequence). The CDR3 is CASSFMQGPAYEQYF. Here the CDR3 DNA reads TGTGCCAGCAGCTTTATGCAGGGCCCTGCCTACGAGCAGTACTTC.

The rearrangement joins TRBV28 to TRBJ2-7; 7 bases line up with TRBD1. This CDR3 comprises 15 residues. Per germline, CDR1 MDHEN and CDR2 SYDVKM. V lost 5 bases, J lost 0 bases, and 7 bases stayed unmatched. The CDR3 sequence: CASSPPDRSSYEQYF. The CDR3 region has the DNA TGTGCCAGCAGTCCACCGGACAGGAGCTCCTACGAGCAGTACTTC.

This chain links TRBV19 with TRBJ1-2; the D gene is possibly TRBD1 (5 bases). Germline values: CDR1 LNHDA, CDR2 SQIVND (reference sequence). This CDR3 contains 17 residues. V gave up 7 bases and J gave up 4 bases, with 25 bases separating them. The CDR3 sequence: CASTDGDLSGLGYGYTF. DNA of the CDR3: TGTGCCAGTACCGATGGTGATCTTTCAGGGTTGGGCTATGGCTACACCTTC.

This chain links TRBV29-1 with TRBJ1-1, with a possible D match to TRBD1 (5 bases). This CDR3 is 10 amino acids long. Per the germline V gene, CDR1 is SQVTM and CDR2 is ANQGSEA. Trimming shortened V by 7 bases and J by 5 bases, and 8 bases separated the two germline ends. The CDR3 reads CSGQMTEAFF. The CDR3 coding sequence is TGCAGCGGACAGATGACTGAAGCTTTCTTT.

The gene calls are TRBV11-3 and TRBJ2-1, with a tentative D call TRBD1 (5 bases). The V and J ends lost 5 bases and 6 bases respectively, with 8 bases between them. The CDR3 totals 12 residues. CDR1 is SGHNT and CDR2 is YENEEA in the germline V gene. CDR3 nucleotide sequence: TGTGCCAGCAGCCGTACAGGCAATGAGCAGTTCTTC. Amino acids: CASSRTGNEQFF.

A note on this clone: Mismatch with germline at one junction end may stem from a read error. J is TRBJ2-7 and V is TRBV7-9; D is unclear. CDR1 is SEHNR, CDR2 FQNEAQ, per germline (reference sequence). This CDR3 region has 12 residues. CDR3 residues: CSSSRSPGEQYF. DNA of the CDR3: TGTTCCAGCAGCCGCAGTCCAGGCGAGCAGTACTTC. The whole variable domain, remainder taken from reference TRBV7-9 and TRBJ2-7, is DTGVSQNPRHKITKRGQNVTFRCDPISEHNRLYWYRQTLGQGPEFLTYFQNEAQLEKSRLLSDRFSAERPKGSFSTLEIQRTEQGDSAMYLCSSSRSPGEQYFGPGTRLTVT.

The chain carries TRBV6-5 and TRBJ1-1, with D perhaps matching TRBD1 (6 bases). V was pared by 2 bases and J by 5 bases, with 12 bases between. CDR3 size: 14 residues. Germline V gene sequence: CDR1 MNHEY, CDR2 SVGAGI. The CDR3 loop reads CASSYEGVGTEAFF. The CDR3 DNA reads TGTGCCAGCAGTTACGAGGGGGTAGGGACTGAAGCTTTCTTT.

The V call is TRBV4-1, the J call TRBJ2-1; TRBD2 matches at 8 bases. This CDR3 contains 15 residues. Germline CDR1 and CDR2: MGHRA and YSYEKL. J was trimmed by 9 bases and V by 6 bases; bases with no gene match: 13. The CDR3 loop reads CASSKREGEGVEQFF. CDR3 DNA sequence: TGCGCCAGCAGTAAACGGGAGGGGGAGGGTGTTGAGCAGTTCTTC.

V usage is TRBV7-9 and J usage is TRBJ2-7, with a tentative D call TRBD1 (6 bases). In germline, CDR1 is SEHNR, CDR2 FQNEAQ (reference sequence). V lost 4 bases and J 3 bases, leaving 10 bases between the germline ends. This CDR3 spans 13 amino acids. CDR3 sequence (DNA): TGTGCCAGCAGCTCTACGACAGGCTACGAGCAGTACTTC. It translates to CASSSTTGYEQYF. The whole variable domain, filled in from reference TRBV7-9 and TRBJ2-7, reads DTGVSQNPRHKITKRGQNVTFRCDPISEHNRLYWYRQTLGQGPEFLTYFQNEAQLEKSRLLSDRFSAERPKGSFSTLEIQRTEQGDSAMYLCASSSTTGYEQYFGPGTRLTVT.

The sample holds a few counts of this clone. The V call is TRBV5-4, the J call TRBJ2-2, with 9 nucleotides matching TRBD1. In germline, CDR1 is SGHNT, CDR2 YYREEE (reference sequence). The CDR3 sequence is 15 residues long. After removal of 4 bases from V and 5 bases from J, the junction contained 6 bases not matched to a gene. The CDR3 DNA follows: TGTGCCAGCAGCCGGGACAGGGACGGGACCGGGGAGCTGTTTTTT. Translation: CASSRDRDGTGELFF.

V and J are TRBV5-1 and TRBJ1-1; 11 positions agree with TRBD1. CDR3 length equals 14 residues. Germline V gene data show CDR1 as SGHRS and CDR2 as YFSETQ. V was clipped by 4 bases and J by 5 bases; unmatched bases: 4. CDR3: CASSTGQGGTEAFF. For the CDR3, the DNA is TGCGCCAGCAGCACGGGACAGGGGGGGACTGAAGCTTTCTTT.

This clone was recorded only once. The rearrangement links TRBV4-1 to TRBJ2-2; D is possibly TRBD2 (6 bases). Germline CDR1 is MGHRA and CDR2 is YSYEKL. CDR3 length: 16 residues. The germline V and J ends were trimmed by 3 bases and 2 bases, with 13 bases remaining between them. This CDR3 reads CASSQLPGLNTGELFF. CDR3 sequence (DNA): TGCGCCAGCAGCCAGCTACCGGGACTTAACACCGGGGAGCTGTTTTTT.